These 30 T cell receptor beta chains were all obtained from the same sample, sequenced in a study of blood T cell repertoires in COVID-19. Clones were read by immunoSEQ multiplex PCR, and TCRdb kept only the in-frame ones, dropping some. Found here are 150,000 to 200,000 clones, roughly 85% of them singletons; the top ten hold under 5.5%. Sequencing was carried out using peripheral blood. The receptors originated from a young woman with acute or convalescent COVID-19.

This clone showed up just once. The chain links TRBV6-2 or TRBV6-3 to TRBJ2-6, with 7 bases matching TRBD1. V gave up 5 bases and J gave up 0 bases; unmatched junction bases: 10. The CDR3 runs to 18 residues. Germline V CDR1 and CDR2: MNHEY, SVGEGT. The CDR3 nucleotides read TGTGCCAGCAGTCGGCCGGGACAGCCCTCCTCTGGGGCCAACGTCCTGACTTTC. Amino acid sequence: CASSRPGQPSSGANVLTF.

The rearrangement joins TRBV25-1 to TRBJ2-7; weak D call: TRBD2 (6 bases). Per germline, CDR1 MGHDK and CDR2 SYGVNS. V shed 3 bases and J shed 4 bases, with 10 bases lying between them. This CDR3 comprises 13 residues. CDR3 bases: TGTGCCAGCAGTGACGGTGGGAGGTACGAGCAGTACTTC. Its protein product is CASSDGGRYEQYF.

V is TRBV6-5 and J is TRBJ2-5, with 7 bases aligning to TRBD1. Germline V gene data show CDR1 as MNHEY and CDR2 as SVGAGI. With V trimmed by 2 bases and J by 4 bases, 7 bases remained unmatched. This CDR3 has 15 residues. CDR3 bases: TGTGCCAGCAGTTACACTAGGGACAGCTCAGAGACCCAGTACTTC. This encodes CASSYTRDSSETQYF.

The V and J genes are TRBV19 and TRBJ2-5; 8 bases match TRBD2. The CDR3 extends over 15 amino acids. Germline V CDR1 and CDR2: LNHDA, SQIVND (reference sequence). With 8 bases clipped from V and 4 bases from J, the junction kept 12 bases outside the gene matches. DNA for the CDR3: TGTGCCAGTTCGATTCGCACGGGAGGGAGAGAGACCCAGTACTTC. This encodes CASSIRTGGRETQYF.

This clone was seen only once. The chain employs TRBV18 and TRBJ2-7, with D possibly being TRBD1 (6 bases). V lost 3 bases to trimming and J lost 0 bases, with 9 bases between them. CDR1 and CDR2 from the germline V gene are KGHSH and LQKENI. This CDR3 spans 14 amino acids. CDR3 residues: CASSPLDSSYEQYF. DNA of the CDR3: TGTGCCAGCTCACCTTTGGACAGCTCCTACGAGCAGTACTTC.

V gene TRBV7-2 combines with J gene TRBJ2-3; no definite D call. The germline V gene encodes CDR1 SGHTA and CDR2 FQGNSA. V was clipped by 3 bases and J by 0 bases, with 7 bases between them. The CDR3 extends over 14 amino acids. The CDR3 is CASSFIRSTDTQYF. The CDR3 DNA sequence: TGTGCCAGCAGCTTTATTAGAAGCACAGATACGCAGTATTTT.

The CDR3 protein is CASSKPDRVEVKTQYF. In nucleotides, the CDR3 is TGTGCCAGCAGCAAACCCGACAGGGTCGAGGTGAAGACCCAGTACTTC. The J gene is TRBJ2-5, the V gene TRBV21-1; the DNA was not compared with TRBD1, the D call given in the table. TRBV21-1 is a pseudogene. The CDR3 extends over 16 amino acids.

CDR3 in amino acids: CASSLLSGELFF. In nucleotides, the CDR3 is TGTGCCAGCAGCTTACTATCCGGGGAGCTGTTTTTT. The V gene is TRBV13, the J gene TRBJ2-2; D call uncertain. The CDR3 loop spans 12 amino acids. Germline lookup yields CDR1 PRHDT and CDR2 FYEKMQ (reference sequence). V gave up 2 bases and J gave up 6 bases, with 4 bases separating them. Filled out from reference TRBV13 and TRBJ2-2, the complete variable domain reads AAGVIQSPRHLIKEKRETATLKCYPIPRHDTVYWYQQGPGQDPQFLISFYEKMQSDKGSIPDRFSAQQFSDYHSELNMSSLELGDSALYFCASSLLSGELFFGEGSRLTVL.

V gene TRBV30 combines with J gene TRBJ1-3; 7 nucleotides align to TRBD1. Unmatched junction bases numbered 6, after V lost 2 bases and J lost 2 bases. The CDR3 loop spans 15 amino acids. Germline CDR1 and CDR2: GTSNPN and SVGIG (reference sequence). The CDR3 nucleotides are TGTGCCTGGAGTATCACGACAGGGCCTGGAAACACCATATATTTT. Amino acids: CAWSITTGPGNTIYF.

The gene calls are TRBV10-3 and TRBJ1-1; 10 nucleotides agree with TRBD1. The CDR3 extends over 13 amino acids. Trimming removed 10 bases from V and 5 bases from J; junction bases left unmatched: 7. The germline V gene has CDR1 ENHRY and CDR2 SYGVKD. CDR3 loop: CATRPGQGTEAFF. The DNA of the CDR3 is TGTGCCACCAGGCCGGGACAGGGGACTGAAGCTTTCTTT.

CDR3 sequence reads: CSASPQGRYSNQPQHF. The CDR3 coding sequence is TGCAGTGCTAGTCCACAGGGACGATATAGCAATCAGCCCCAGCATTTT. The chain recombines TRBV20-1 with TRBJ1-5, with D perhaps TRBD1 (6 bases). The CDR3 runs 16 residues. V was cut by 3 bases and J by 0 bases, with 15 bases left in between. Germline V gene data show CDR1 as DFQATT and CDR2 as SNEGSKA (reference sequence).

The chain uses TRBV6-1 and TRBJ1-2, with 10 bases that match TRBD1. V dropped 6 bases and J dropped 4; count of bases not matched to a gene: 5. In germline, CDR1 is MNHNS, CDR2 SASEGT. The CDR3 sequence is 14 residues long. CDR3 in DNA: TGTGCCAGCAGCCATGGACAGGGGGGCTATGGCTACACCTTC. Its protein is CASSHGQGGYGYTF.

This rearrangement joins TRBV5-1 to TRBJ2-3, with D tentatively TRBD2 (6 bases). The CDR3 spans 15 residues. The germline CDR1 and CDR2 sequences are SGHRS and YFSETQ. Deletions cut 4 bases from V and 0 bases from J, with 12 bases between. The CDR3: CASSAGTASTDTQYF. The CDR3 region has the DNA TGCGCCAGCAGCGCCGGGACTGCTAGCACAGATACGCAGTATTTT.

This sequence joins TRBV29-1 and TRBJ2-1, with unresolved D. V lost 6 bases and J 0 bases, leaving 9 bases between the germline ends. The CDR3 is 13 residues long. The V gene's germline CDR1 is SQVTM and CDR2 ANQGSEA. The DNA of the CDR3 is TGCAGCGTCTTCGCTAACTCCTACAATGAGCAGTTCTTC. This gives the protein CSVFANSYNEQFF.

This chain joins TRBV6-4 and TRBJ2-1, with 10 bases lining up with TRBD2. There are 16 residues in the CDR3. Germline V CDR1 and CDR2: MRHNA, SNTAGT. J lost 6 bases, V lost 7 bases, and 12 bases had no gene match. The CDR3 nucleotides read TGTGCCAGCATCGAGGAAGCGGGGGGGGCGGTCAATGAGCAGTTCTTC. Protein sequence: CASIEEAGGAVNEQFF.

The chain carries TRBV5-1 and TRBJ2-3, with a weak D call TRBD2 (5 bases). Germline V CDR1 and CDR2: SGHRS, YFSETQ. The V and J ends lost 5 bases and 0 bases respectively, with 10 bases between them. This CDR3 comprises 14 residues. The CDR3, as DNA: TGCGCCAGCAGAGAGGGTTTGAGCACAGATACGCAGTATTTT. Its protein product is CASREGLSTDTQYF.

This clone was seen only once. J is TRBJ1-1 and V is TRBV6-1; 7 positions agree with TRBD1. Germline V gives CDR1 MNHNS, CDR2 SASEGT. The junction had 8 bases not matched to a gene; V was cut back by 0 bases and J by 4 bases. There are 16 residues in the CDR3. CDR3 DNA: TGTGCCAGCAGTGAAGCTGGGGGACAGCTGATCACTGAAGCTTTCTTT. This sequence encodes CASSEAGGQLITEAFF.

V and J are TRBV5-1 and TRBJ2-7; D uncertain. V was shortened by 5 bases and J by 5 bases, with 20 bases between the two germline ends. CDR3 length: 15 amino acids. Germline V gene lookup returns CDR1 SGHRS and CDR2 YFSETQ. CDR3 DNA sequence: TGCGCCAGCAGTCTGGCCGGAGTTACCGCCCACGAGCAGTACTTC. Protein product: CASSLAGVTAHEQYF. Full variable domain (remainder filled in from reference TRBV5-1 and TRBJ2-7): KAGVTQTPRYLIKTRGQQVTLSCSPISGHRSVSWYQQTPGQGLQFLFEYFSETQRNKGNFPGRFSGRQFSNSRSEMNVSTLELGDSALYLCASSLAGVTAHEQYFGPGTRLTVT.

This chain links TRBV7-2 with TRBJ1-6; D call uncertain. The CDR3 totals 14 residues. Trimming pared 4 bases from V and 13 bases from J, leaving 17 bases between. From germline, CDR1 is SGHTA and CDR2 FQGNSA. CDR3 in amino acids: CASSSISGSSPLHF. CDR3 nucleotides: TGTGCCAGCAGCTCGATCTCCGGGTCTTCGCCCCTCCACTTT.

The CDR3 DNA reads as TGCGCCAGCAGCCAAGAACCAGGGGTGACCTACGAGCAGTACTTC. It is translated as CASSQEPGVTYEQYF. J is TRBJ2-7 and V is TRBV4-3, with a weak D call TRBD1 (6 bases). Trimming left V 0 bases short and J 2 bases short, with 11 bases between. Germline CDR1 and CDR2: LGHNA and YSLEER. The CDR3 is 15 amino acids.

This clone has only one observation. The J gene is TRBJ1-6, the V gene TRBV10-1; 9 nucleotides line up with TRBD1. Trimming removed 8 bases from V and 2 bases from J; junction bases left unmatched: 7. The CDR3 is 16 amino acids. The V gene's germline CDR1 is WNHNN and CDR2 SYGVQD (reference sequence). CDR3 DNA: TGCGCCAGCTTCGGGACAGGGTGTCCCTATAATTCACCCCTCCACTTT. Protein product: CASFGTGCPYNSPLHF.

The V and J genes are TRBV5-5 and TRBJ2-1; 9 bases line up with TRBD1. Per germline, CDR1 SGHKS and CDR2 YYEKEE (reference sequence). CDR3 size: 16 residues. V trimming: 3 bases; J trimming: 7 bases; junction bases outside the gene matches: 11. In nucleotides, the CDR3 is TGTGCCAGCAGCTCCTCACCGGGACAGGGTGGGAATGAGCAGTTCTTC. Translating it yields CASSSSPGQGGNEQFF.

V is TRBV6-5 and J is TRBJ1-5; tentatively, D is TRBD1 (6 bases). This CDR3 is built from 13 residues. Trimming removed 7 bases at V and 2 bases at J, with 9 bases between. CDR1 is MNHEY, CDR2 SVGAGI, per germline. The DNA of the CDR3 is TGTGCCAGCACCCCAGGGGGCAATCAGCCCCAGCATTTT. Protein: CASTPGGNQPQHF.

This clone has a count of ten or more. The chain uses TRBV5-1 and TRBJ2-3, with a tentative D call TRBD2 (5 bases). V dropped 0 bases and J dropped 9 bases, with 17 bases sitting between them. This CDR3 is built from 15 residues. Germline V gives CDR1 SGHRS, CDR2 YFSETQ. CDR3 in amino acids: CASSLEASEVFTQYF. The DNA of the CDR3 is TGCGCCAGCAGCTTGGAGGCTTCGGAGGTTTTCACGCAGTATTTT.

The chain links TRBV27 to TRBJ2-1; a weak D match, TRBD2 (6 bases). The CDR3 is made up of 17 amino acids. V was clipped by 0 bases and J by 7 bases, with 19 bases between them. The germline V gene encodes CDR1 MNHEY and CDR2 SMNVEV (reference sequence). The CDR3 region is CASSLSSLSGAVNEQFF. CDR3 bases: TGTGCCAGCAGTTTATCGAGTTTGTCGGGAGCGGTTAATGAGCAGTTCTTC.

J is TRBJ1-1 and V is TRBV13; TRBD1 matches at 9 bases. CDR1 is PRHDT, CDR2 FYEKMQ, per germline (reference sequence). The CDR3 contains 14 residues. With 5 bases clipped from V and 6 bases from J, the junction kept 7 bases outside the gene matches. The CDR3 DNA is TGTGCCAGCAGCAACGGACAGGGGAGCCCTGAAGCTTTCTTT. It translates to CASSNGQGSPEAFF.

The chain joins TRBV5-4 to TRBJ2-3, with 8 bases identical to TRBD1. This CDR3 spans 14 amino acids. V dropped 7 bases and J dropped 4; count of bases not matched to a gene: 8. Germline loops: CDR1 SGHNT, CDR2 YYREEE (reference sequence). In DNA form, the CDR3 reads TGTGCCAGCCGACGACAGGGGCGCCCAGATACGCAGTATTTT. This codes for CASRRQGRPDTQYF.

The chain combines TRBV7-2 with TRBJ2-7; 8 bases agree with TRBD1. There are 16 residues in the CDR3. The ends lost 7 bases at V and 2 bases at J; junction bases unmatched: 13. Germline V lookup: CDR1 SGHTA, CDR2 FQGNSA. CDR3 loop: CASTPDRVMNAYEQYF. As DNA, the CDR3 is TGTGCCAGCACCCCGGACAGGGTAATGAATGCCTACGAGCAGTACTTC.

This clone appeared once. CDR3 sequence: CSVRTDTYNEQFF. The CDR3 DNA reads as TGCAGCGTTAGGACAGACACCTACAATGAGCAGTTCTTC. The chain links TRBV29-1 to TRBJ2-1; D might be TRBD1 (6 bases). The V gene's germline CDR1 is SQVTM and CDR2 ANQGSEA. This CDR3 is 13 amino acids long. Trimming shortened V by 5 bases and J by 2 bases, and 10 bases separated the two germline ends.

This clone showed up just a few times. This sequence joins TRBV10-3 and TRBJ1-2; the D is unclear. CDR1 and CDR2 from the germline V gene are ENHRY and SYGVKD. The V gene lost 7 bases and the J gene lost 0 bases, with 15 bases spanning the gap. The CDR3 runs to 15 residues. For the CDR3, the DNA is TGTGCCATCAACCCCGGGTCGGGAGCTAACTATGGCTACACCTTC. It encodes CAINPGSGANYGYTF.